A selection of T cell receptor beta chains follows, all from one sample in a study of T-cell reconstitution after alpha-beta-depleted transplantation in children. TCRdb processed the PCR reads anew with MiXCR; each CDR3 protein has one entry. The profile covers hundreds of thousands of distinct CDR3 sequences, with roughly 26% appearing a single time and 2.6% taken by the ten largest. The sample here was PBMCs, taken before TCRalphabeta/CD19-depleted stem cell transplant. These TCRs come from a girl aged 2 to 9 with Fanconi anemia, due to receive a stem cell transplant. Both conserved end residues are part of each CDR3.

TRBJ2-3	TRBV6-1	CASSLATGPLADTQYF
TRBJ2-1	TRBV20-1	CSASPTGLGDEQFF
TRBJ2-7	TRBV5-1	CASSLDVNLYEQYF
TRBJ1-6	TRBV20-1	CSASVEQGLNSPLHF
TRBJ1-2	TRBV5-1	CASSLGDIHYGYTF
TRBJ2-5	TRBV15	CATEGAQETQYF
TRBJ1-4	TRBV5-1	CASSMPTGGVEKLFF
TRBJ2-1	TRBV11-2	CASSLFSGGRYNEQFF
TRBJ2-7	TRBV20-1	CSASHGGSSYEQYF
TRBJ2-5	TRBV29-1	CSGSSGQETQYF
TRBJ2-2	TRBV27	CASRRGLAREGELFF
TRBJ2-3	TRBV12-3/TRBV12-4	CASSFLAGGPDTQYF
TRBJ1-2	TRBV2	CASSPGTGANYGYTF
TRBJ2-7	TRBV4-1	CASSQEIAAYEQYF
TRBJ2-3	TRBV3-1	CASSQAWRGSTDTQYF
TRBJ2-5	TRBV29-1	CSVVGQGETQYF
TRBJ2-3	TRBV15	CATSRDKWERSTDTQYF
TRBJ2-1	TRBV24-1	CATSDLFGTPGGNEQFF
TRBJ1-1	TRBV6-5	CASSYLGGMNTEAFF
TRBJ1-1	TRBV11-2	CAGGGRGWTEAFF
TRBJ2-7	TRBV20-1	CSARGETSYEQYF
TRBJ2-1	TRBV9	CASSVRWREGNEQFF
TRBJ2-3	TRBV20-1	CSARVGPRWRTDTQYF
TRBJ2-2	TRBV28	CASRQGWDTGELFF
TRBJ2-3	TRBV20-1	CSALLGRTDTQYF
TRBJ1-2	TRBV28	CASQNPRNMIGYYGYTF
TRBJ2-3	TRBV6-5	CASRVAGAVDTQYF
TRBJ2-5	TRBV28	CASSLIRPGLAHF
TRBJ1-1	TRBV28	CASSFGGGNTEAFF
TRBJ2-5	TRBV20-1	CSARGSKETQYF
TRBJ2-7	TRBV5-1	CASSLSGTGVYEQYF
TRBJ1-6	TRBV28	CASSFRQSHYNSPLHF
TRBJ2-7	TRBV27	CASSFSGGASYEQYF
TRBJ2-7	TRBV12-3/TRBV12-4	CASSLVVDRDRIYEQYF
TRBJ2-2	TRBV20-1	CSAPLANTGELFF
TRBJ2-1	TRBV12-3/TRBV12-4	CASSPLQSSYNEQFF
TRBJ2-5	TRBV10-3	CAIREDWPGEETQYF
TRBJ2-2	TRBV29-1	CSVETGLAENTGELFF
TRBJ2-3	TRBV20-1	CSARTGTDTQYF
TRBJ2-7	TRBV20-1	CSAYTPIGEGASYEQYF
TRBJ1-5	TRBV12-3/TRBV12-4	CASSPLGSGNQPQHF
TRBJ2-1	TRBV7-2	CASSKTPGLSYNEQFF
TRBJ2-1	TRBV12-3/TRBV12-4	CASSFPGLAGYNEQFF
TRBJ2-1	TRBV12-3/TRBV12-4	CASRLSSDKQFF
TRBJ2-7	TRBV3-1	CASNQGWGYEQYF
TRBJ2-5	TRBV29-1	CSVEGTVYQETQYF
TRBJ2-7	TRBV20-1	CSARQVLNYEQYF
TRBJ2-3	TRBV20-1	CSAGSGQARDTQYF
TRBJ2-7	TRBV20-1	CSARVSLSYEQYF
TRBJ2-5	TRBV7-2	CASSLNRGQETQYF
TRBJ2-2	TRBV5-6	CASSPYGQRNTGELFF
TRBJ2-1	TRBV11-2	CASSLPRLARHNEQFF
TRBJ2-3	TRBV29-1	CSVGGRLSTDTQYF
TRBJ2-3	TRBV20-1	CSAGRLAGDGDTQYF
TRBJ2-7	TRBV5-1	CASSLDAHEQYF
TRBJ2-7	TRBV27	CASSPDRGPYEQYF